Listed here are 27 T cell receptor beta chains from one sample, sequenced in a study of OX40 agonist ivuxolimab in advanced cancers. Sequenced by immunoSEQ multiplex PCR; TCRdb stores in-frame clones only, minus some. Of around 50,000 clones listed, 85% are singletons. Sequencing used CD4+ or CD8+ T cells sorted from blood, obtained in a trial of the OX40 agonist ivuxolimab. The source of these receptors is an adult with an advanced solid tumor such as melanoma, head and neck, liver or kidney cancer.

The CDR3 protein is CSPGRENEQFF. CDR3 nucleotides: TGCAGCCCCGGCAGGGAGAATGAGCAGTTCTTC. The chain couples TRBV29-1 to TRBJ2-1; either TRBD1 or TRBD2 may fit D (5 bases each). Germline-derived CDR1 and CDR2 are SQVTM and ANQGSEA. With 8 bases removed from V and 7 bases from J, the gap between germline ends came to 12 bases. The CDR3 has 11 amino acids.

The DNA for the CDR3 is TGTGCCAGCAGCTTCACAGGGGTCGGTGAAAAACTGTTTTTT. It is translated as CASSFTGVGEKLFF. The chain combines TRBV11-2 with TRBJ1-4; TRBD1 matches 7 bases. Trimming took 3 bases from V and 7 from J; bases not matched to a gene: 5. Germline CDR1 SGHAT, CDR2 FQNNGV. The CDR3 has 14 residues.

The chain carries TRBV4-1 and TRBJ2-7; D ambiguous. This CDR3 region has 13 residues. The germline gives CDR1 MGHRA, CDR2 YSYEKL. V shed 0 bases and J shed 2 bases, with 5 bases lying between them. CDR3 nucleotides: TGCGCCAGCAGCCAAGAAAGGGCCTACGAGCAGTACGTC. It translates to CASSQERAYEQYV.

This chain uses TRBV5-6 with TRBJ1-2; no clear D gene. Germline values: CDR1 SGHDT, CDR2 YYEEEE. V was cut by 0 bases and J by 6 bases, with 9 bases left in between. There are 13 residues in the CDR3. The CDR3 loop is CASSLVQSDGYTF. The CDR3 DNA sequence: TGTGCCAGCAGCTTGGTACAGTCCGATGGCTACACCTTC.

The chain couples TRBV11-1 to TRBJ2-5; 9 bases line up with TRBD2. Germline CDR1 and CDR2: SGHAT and FQDESV (reference sequence). Trimming cost V 4 bases and J 0 bases; bases outside gene matches: 12. This CDR3 region has 18 residues. CDR3 DNA: TGTGCCAGCAGCTCCCGAACGATTAGCGGGGGTTACCAAGAGACCCAGTACTTC. Amino acids: CASSSRTISGGYQETQYF.

The genes are TRBV7-2 and TRBJ1-3; 9 nucleotides align to TRBD1. Germline-derived CDR1 and CDR2 are SGHTA and FQGNSA. The CDR3 extends over 14 amino acids. V gave up 5 bases and J gave up 2 bases; unmatched junction bases: 1. The CDR3: CASSRQGAGNTIYF. In nucleotides, the CDR3 is TGTGCCAGCAGCCGACAGGGGGCTGGAAACACCATATATTTT.

The gene calls are TRBV9 and TRBJ2-2; 9 nucleotides align to TRBD2. Germline CDR1 and CDR2: SGDLS and YYNGEE. V lost 3 bases and J lost 6; bases outside the gene matches: 12. The CDR3 spans 17 residues. As DNA, the CDR3 is TGTGCCAGCAGCGGAGGGAGCGGGGGGTCCGGTGCCGGGGAGCTGTTTTTT. It yields the protein CASSGGSGGSGAGELFF.

This chain joins TRBV27 and TRBJ2-1, with a possible D match to TRBD1 (5 bases). Germline-derived CDR1 and CDR2 are MNHEY and SMNVEV (reference sequence). CDR3 length: 16 residues. Trimming shortened V by 5 bases and J by 6 bases, and 20 bases separated the two germline ends. This CDR3 is CASSPPGHAVFNEQFF. CDR3 DNA sequence: TGTGCCAGCAGTCCCCCAGGACACGCCGTTTTCAATGAGCAGTTCTTC.

The J gene is TRBJ1-1, the V gene TRBV4-3; a weak D match, TRBD1 (6 bases). CDR3 length equals 12 residues. The ends were cut back, 2 bases at V and 6 bases at J, with 7 bases in the middle. Germline V lookup: CDR1 LGHNA, CDR2 YSLEER. Written as DNA, the CDR3 is TGCGCCAGCAGCCAAAGGGGGGCTGAAGCTTTCTTT. Residues: CASSQRGAEAFF.

The CDR3 is CASSLGARADTQYF. In DNA form, the CDR3 reads TGTGCCAGCAGCTTGGGAGCGAGGGCAGATACGCAGTATTTT. The chain uses TRBV5-6 and TRBJ2-3; D is possibly TRBD2 (5 bases). The V gene's germline CDR1 is SGHDT and CDR2 YYEEEE. The CDR3 totals 14 residues. V was cut by 0 bases and J by 4 bases, with 9 bases left in between.

The chain recombines TRBV7-9 with TRBJ1-2; 8 nucleotides match TRBD1. The CDR3 length is 18 residues. Per germline, CDR1 SEHNR and CDR2 FQNEAQ (reference sequence). After removal of 5 bases from V and 2 bases from J, the junction contained 16 bases not matched to a gene. As DNA, the CDR3 is TGTGCCAGCAGCGCCTGGGCACAGGGGGGCTCCCCCAACTATGGCTACACCTTC. This translates into CASSAWAQGGSPNYGYTF.

This chain connects TRBV4-1 to TRBJ1-5; TRBD1 matches 7 bases. The CDR3 sequence is 14 residues long. Germline CDR1 is MGHRA and CDR2 is YSYEKL. After removal of 4 bases from V and 2 bases from J, the junction contained 2 bases not matched to a gene. CDR3 nucleotide sequence: TGCGCCAGCAGCCCCACAGGGGGCAATCAGCCCCAGCATTTT. Translation gives CASSPTGGNQPQHF.

This clone was seen only a few times. This chain joins TRBV27 and TRBJ1-6; D uncertain. The germline V gene has CDR1 MNHEY and CDR2 SMNVEV (reference sequence). V shed 2 bases and J shed 8 bases, with 16 bases lying between them. The CDR3 covers 16 residues. This CDR3 reads CASSLQTDAMDSPLHF. DNA for the CDR3: TGTGCCAGCAGTTTACAAACAGATGCTATGGATTCACCCCTCCACTTT.

This clone has only one observation. This chain joins TRBV2 and TRBJ1-1; perhaps TRBD1 as D (6 bases). V was shortened by 6 bases and J by 8 bases, with 19 bases between the two germline ends. From germline, CDR1 is SNHLY and CDR2 FYNNEI. The CDR3 is 14 residues long. This CDR3 is CASRKPIWTAEAFF. DNA of the CDR3: TGTGCCAGCAGGAAGCCGATTTGGACAGCCGAAGCTTTCTTT.

The rearrangement links TRBV7-2 to TRBJ2-3; 7 bases agree with TRBD1. Germline CDR1 is SGHTA and CDR2 is FQGNSA. The V segment lost 5 bases and the J segment 0 bases; nucleotides outside the gene matches: 5. The length of the CDR3 is 15 residues. The CDR3 reads CASSPGTVSTDTQYF. CDR3 coding DNA: TGTGCCAGCAGCCCCGGGACAGTCAGCACAGATACGCAGTATTTT.

The J gene is TRBJ1-1, the V gene TRBV6-5; D ambiguous. Trimming removed 2 bases from V and 5 bases from J, with 12 bases in between. Per germline, CDR1 MNHEY and CDR2 SVGAGI. This CDR3 spans 14 amino acids. The DNA of the CDR3 is TGTGCCAGCAGTTACAATTTAGGAGGGACTGAAGCTTTCTTT. This encodes CASSYNLGGTEAFF.

The chain is built from TRBV27 and TRBJ2-7; weak D call: TRBD1 (5 bases). Germline CDR1 reads MNHEY; CDR2 reads SMNVEV (reference sequence). V was clipped by 1 base and J by 6 bases, with 16 bases between them. The CDR3 has 15 amino acids. The CDR3 region has the DNA TGTGCCAGCAGTTTATTTAGTAGGGGAATTCGCGAGCAGTACTTC. Translation gives CASSLFSRGIREQYF.

The chain has TRBV14 and TRBJ2-5; D is possibly TRBD2 (6 bases). The CDR3 is 15 residues long. Per the germline V gene, CDR1 is SGHDN and CDR2 is FVKESK. V shed 0 bases and J shed 4 bases, with 12 bases lying between them. The CDR3 nucleotides read TGTGCCAGCAGCCAAGATTCGCTAGCGCTAGAGACCCAGTACTTC. As protein: CASSQDSLALETQYF.

The V and J genes are TRBV10-3 and TRBJ1-2; a weak D match, TRBD1 (6 bases). From germline, CDR1 is ENHRY and CDR2 SYGVKD. Trimming took 7 bases from V and 2 from J, leaving 17 bases between them. The CDR3 is made up of 15 amino acids. The CDR3 region has the DNA TGTGCCATCACTCAAGGGGGGGATCGGAACTATGGCTACACCTTC. It encodes CAITQGGDRNYGYTF.

The chain couples TRBV6-5 to TRBJ1-3, with D hard to call. The V end was cut by 6 bases, the J end by 0 bases, with 6 bases between. This CDR3 is 13 amino acids long. The germline V gene has CDR1 MNHEY and CDR2 SVGAGI. The CDR3 loop reads CASRVFSGNTIYF. The CDR3 DNA follows: TGTGCCAGCAGGGTCTTCTCTGGAAACACCATATATTTT.

V usage is TRBV27 and J usage is TRBJ1-5; tentative D call: TRBD1 (6 bases). With 2 bases removed from V and 1 base from J, the gap between germline ends came to 6 bases. The germline CDR1 and CDR2 sequences are MNHEY and SMNVEV (reference sequence). CDR3 size: 14 residues. CDR3 in DNA: TGTGCCAGCAGTTTACAGGGGAGCAATCAGCCCCAGCATTTT. Amino acids: CASSLQGSNQPQHF.

This chain uses TRBV4-3 with TRBJ1-1; the D gene is possibly TRBD1 (6 bases). Germline V gene sequence: CDR1 LGHNA, CDR2 YSLEER. The CDR3 length is 17 residues. The ends were cut back, 0 bases at V and 1 base at J, with 15 bases in the middle. CDR3 region: CASSQDWEGGQNTEAFF. The CDR3 DNA sequence: TGCGCCAGCAGCCAAGATTGGGAAGGGGGTCAGAACACTGAAGCTTTCTTT.

V gene TRBV5-6 combines with J gene TRBJ2-1; D is unclear. With 5 bases removed from V and 4 bases from J, the gap between germline ends came to 13 bases. Germline V gene sequence: CDR1 SGHDT, CDR2 YYEEEE. This CDR3 is built from 14 residues. Here the CDR3 DNA reads TGTGCCAGCAGTCTTCCGGCTTTATACAATGAGCAGTTCTTC. It codes for CASSLPALYNEQFF.

This sequence joins TRBV4-1 and TRBJ1-1, with a possible D match to TRBD1 (5 bases). CDR3 length equals 13 residues. Germline loops: CDR1 MGHRA, CDR2 YSYEKL. Trimming shortened V by 6 bases and J by 6 bases, and 14 bases separated the two germline ends. CDR3 region: CASRREGIAEAFF. Here the CDR3 DNA reads TGCGCCAGCAGGAGAGAGGGGATAGCTGAAGCTTTCTTT.

V gene TRBV7-2 combines with J gene TRBJ2-4; D is uncertain. Germline CDR1 reads SGHTA; CDR2 reads FQGNSA. This CDR3 comprises 17 residues. Deletions cut 5 bases from V and 0 bases from J, with 17 bases between. The CDR3 DNA follows: TGTGCCAGCAGCCGCCGAACAGAGGCACTAGCCAAAAACATTCAGTACTTC. Its translation is CASSRRTEALAKNIQYF.

The genes are TRBV9 and TRBJ1-4, with a tentative D call TRBD1 (5 bases). Per germline, CDR1 SGDLS and CDR2 YYNGEE. This CDR3 is 13 amino acids long. V was trimmed by 1 base and J by 6 bases, leaving 7 bases between them. The CDR3 is CASSVSRDEKLFF. The CDR3 DNA reads as TGTGCCAGCAGCGTAAGCAGGGATGAAAAACTGTTTTTT.

This chain connects TRBV28 to TRBJ1-1; D remains ambiguous. Germline V CDR1 and CDR2: MDHEN, SYDVKM. The CDR3 extends over 12 amino acids. V was cut by 5 bases and J by 5 bases, with 9 bases left in between. This chain's CDR3 is CASSAFGTEAFF. The CDR3 nucleotides read TGTGCCAGCAGTGCCTTTGGTACTGAAGCTTTCTTT.